These T cell receptor beta chains were read from a single sample in a study of cytomegalovirus exposure and HLA in healthy donors. Sequencing was performed with immunoSEQ multiplex PCR; in TCRdb, only in-frame clones are kept and a portion is missing. Of roughly 120,000 clones in the sample, about three quarters are singletons; the top ten hold 25% to 35%. Material: PBMCs. The origin of the receptors is a man in his sixties in good health and CMV-seropositive. The conserved cysteine and the conserved F or W are not part of the CDR3 here. The D gene is left open where the match is weak.

cdr3_length d_call j_call v_call cdr3_aa
12 TRBD1 TRBJ2-1 TRBV5-1 ASRGTGKYNEQF
16 NA TRBJ1-3 TRBV18 ASSFSPLDSFSGNTIY
12 NA TRBJ2-1 TRBV4-2 ASSQEASYNEQF
14 NA TRBJ1-3 TRBV19 ASSISRPAWGNTIY
11 TRBD1 TRBJ2-7 TRBV7-7 ASSLGQGNEQY
13 NA TRBJ1-5 TRBV6-6 ASSSPEGSNQPQH
10 NA TRBJ1-1 TRBV11-2 ASSSQDTEAF
14 NA TRBJ2-1 TRBV9 ASSSSTHSSYNEQF
12 NA TRBJ2-5 TRBV19 ASSIFSGQETQY
10 TRBD1 TRBJ1-5 TRBV6-1 ACLSGGQPQH